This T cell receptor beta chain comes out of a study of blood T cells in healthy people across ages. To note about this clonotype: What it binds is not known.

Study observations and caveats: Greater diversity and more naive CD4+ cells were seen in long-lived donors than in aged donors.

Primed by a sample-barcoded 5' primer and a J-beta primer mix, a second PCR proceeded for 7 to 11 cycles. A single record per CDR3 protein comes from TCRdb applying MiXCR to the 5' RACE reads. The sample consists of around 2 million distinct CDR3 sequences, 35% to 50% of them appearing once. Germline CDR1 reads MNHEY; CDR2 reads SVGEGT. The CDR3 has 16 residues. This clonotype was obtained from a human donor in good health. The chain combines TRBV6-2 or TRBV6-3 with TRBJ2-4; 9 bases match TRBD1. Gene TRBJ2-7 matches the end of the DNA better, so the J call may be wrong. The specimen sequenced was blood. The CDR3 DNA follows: TGTGCCAGCAGTTACTCGGGGACAGGGCCTATCTACGAGCAGTACTTC. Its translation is CASSYSGTGPIYEQYF.